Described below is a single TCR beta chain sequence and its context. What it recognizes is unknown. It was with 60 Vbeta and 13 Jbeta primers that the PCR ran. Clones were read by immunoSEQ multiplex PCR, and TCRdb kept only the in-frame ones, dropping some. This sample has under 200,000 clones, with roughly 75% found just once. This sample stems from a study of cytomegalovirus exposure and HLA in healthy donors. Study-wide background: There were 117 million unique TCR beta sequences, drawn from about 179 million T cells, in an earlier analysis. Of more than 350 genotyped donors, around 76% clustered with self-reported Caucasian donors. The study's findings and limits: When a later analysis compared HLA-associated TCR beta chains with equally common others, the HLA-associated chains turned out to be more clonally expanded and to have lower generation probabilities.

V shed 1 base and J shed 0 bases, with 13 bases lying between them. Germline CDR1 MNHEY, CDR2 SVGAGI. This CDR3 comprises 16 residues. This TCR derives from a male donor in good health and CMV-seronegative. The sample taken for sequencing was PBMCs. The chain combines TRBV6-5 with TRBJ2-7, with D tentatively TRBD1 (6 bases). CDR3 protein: CASSYLGTPSSYEQYF. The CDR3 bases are TGTGCCAGCAGTTACTTAGGGACACCGAGCTCCTACGAGCAGTACTTC.